These 32 T cell receptor beta chains were all obtained from the same sample, sequenced in a study of glioma-infiltrating T cells. Amplification of TCR alpha and beta CDR3 regions from RNA used iRepertoire nested multiplex PCR. Each CDR3 protein gets one entry after TCRdb re-called the multiplex PCR reads with MiXCR. The table includes about 130,000 distinct CDR3 sequences, roughly 25% detected once. Input material: glioma tissue, nonneoplastic brain tissue, or PBMCs (not recorded which). These receptor sequences come from a human donor with low-grade glioma or glioblastoma, undergoing nonglioma brain surgery, or in good health (not recorded which).

This clonotype was observed many times. The chain links TRBV19 to TRBJ2-1; D gene ambiguous. Germline CDR1 is LNHDA and CDR2 is SQIVND (reference sequence). CDR3 length: 11 amino acids. Trimming cost V 4 bases and J 10 bases, with 8 bases left between them. The CDR3 DNA reads as TGTGCCAGTAGTAACGGTCCGGAGCAGTTCTTC. Protein: CASSNGPEQFF. Complete variable domain (other parts from reference TRBV19 and TRBJ2-1): DGGITQSPKYLFRKEGQNVTLSCEQNLNHDAMYWYRQDPGQGLRLIYYSQIVNDFQKGDIAEGYSVSREKKESFPLTVTSAQKNPTAFYLCASSNGPEQFFGPGTRLTVL.

As to this clonotype: This clone may be a read error of a much larger clone one base away. The chain recombines TRBV18 with TRBJ1-4; 7 positions match TRBD1. Germline lookup yields CDR1 KGHSH and CDR2 LQKENI. V lost 3 bases and J lost 3; bases outside the gene matches: 7. The CDR3 covers 16 residues. The CDR3 DNA is TGTGCCAGCTCACCTCGACAGGGACCAGCTAATGAAAAACTGTTTTTT. Its protein is CASSPRQGPANEKLFF.

The table lists this clonotype with a count of one. The chain links TRBV10-3 to TRBJ2-7, with D perhaps matching TRBD2 (6 bases). The CDR3 extends over 15 amino acids. The germline V gene has CDR1 ENHRY and CDR2 SYGVKD. Between the trimmed V and J ends, which lost 3 bases and 0 bases, there was a span of 12 bases. CDR3 DNA sequence: TGTGCCATCAGTGAATTGGGGGGAAGCTCCTACGAGCAGTACTTC. The encoded protein is CAISELGGSSYEQYF.

This clonotype was seen ten or more times. V usage is TRBV7-3 and J usage is TRBJ2-2; D gene ambiguous. This CDR3 is 12 amino acids long. Trimming took off 5 bases at V and 4 bases at J, with 5 bases between the two ends. Germline V gene data show CDR1 as SGHTA and CDR2 as FQGTGA. Here the CDR3 DNA reads TGTGCCAGCAGCAGATCCACCGGGGAGCTGTTTTTT. Protein sequence: CASSRSTGELFF.

This clonotype was seen repeatedly, ten times or more. The V gene is TRBV2, the J gene TRBJ1-4; D is perhaps TRBD1 (5 bases). Looked up from germline, CDR1 is SNHLY and CDR2 is FYNNEI. V shed 11 bases and J shed 6 bases, with 13 bases lying between them. This CDR3 is 12 amino acids long. CDR3 sequence: CASTRDDEKLFF. CDR3 DNA sequence: TGTGCCTCAACCAGGGATGATGAAAAACTGTTTTTT.

V is TRBV7-6 and J is TRBJ2-7, with D tentatively TRBD2 (5 bases). Germline loops: CDR1 SGHVS, CDR2 FNYEAQ. The CDR3 is 15 amino acids. V was trimmed by 5 bases and J by 2 bases, leaving 16 bases between them. The CDR3 region is CASSKRLYKPYEQYF. The CDR3 nucleotides read TGTGCCAGCAGCAAGCGGCTCTACAAACCCTACGAGCAGTACTTC.

This clonotype appeared many times. The rearrangement links TRBV12-3 or TRBV12-4 to TRBJ1-1; D is uncertain. The CDR3 is 14 amino acids. Trimming cost V 2 bases and J 1 base, with 8 bases left between them. CDR3 sequence: CASSLFGENTEAFF. CDR3 in DNA: TGTGCCAGCAGTTTATTCGGAGAGAACACTGAAGCTTTCTTT.

This clonotype was detected only a few times. The CDR3 sequence: CASSIQAGELFF. In nucleotides, the CDR3 is TGTGCCAGTAGTATCCAGGCCGGGGAGCTGTTTTTT. The chain recombines TRBV19 with TRBJ2-2; D is undetermined. Deletions cut 3 bases from V and 6 bases from J, with 5 bases between. CDR3 size: 12 residues. Germline V gene lookup returns CDR1 LNHDA and CDR2 SQIVND (reference sequence).

This clonotype has a count of ten or more. The CDR3 spells CASSTFRDRGNYGYTF. CDR3 DNA: TGTGCCAGCAGCACCTTCCGGGACAGGGGTAACTATGGCTACACCTTC. The gene calls are TRBV7-9 and TRBJ1-2, with 10 positions matching TRBD1. This CDR3 region has 16 residues. The J segment lost 1 base and the V segment lost 5 bases, leaving 7 bases of the junction unmatched. Germline assignment: CDR1 SEHNR and CDR2 FQNEAQ (reference sequence).

With respect to this clonotype: A much larger clone is a single base away; this may be a read error. The genes are TRBV4-3 and TRBJ2-7; D uncertain. The CDR3 is 13 amino acids. Germline CDR1 and CDR2: LGHNA and YSLEER. CDR3 protein: CASSKDRASEQYF. CDR3 coding DNA: TGCGCCAGCAGCAAAGATCGTGCAAGCGAGCAGTACTTC.

In regard to this clonotype: Possible read error: a much larger clone is one base away. This chain links TRBV3-1 with TRBJ2-2; D is possibly TRBD1 (6 bases). The CDR3 sequence is 16 residues long. Deletions cut 8 bases from V and 1 base from J, with 17 bases between. Germline assignment: CDR1 LGHDT and CDR2 YNNKEL (reference sequence). Here the CDR3 reads CASWITGSGNTGELFF. The CDR3, as DNA: TGTGCCAGCTGGATAACAGGGTCCGGGAACACCGGGGAGCTGTTTTTT.

This clonotype was counted ten times or more. This chain links TRBV4-1 with TRBJ2-1, with 7 bases identical to TRBD1. Germline V gene lookup returns CDR1 MGHRA and CDR2 YSYEKL. Trimming took 0 bases from V and 4 from J; bases not matched to a gene: 9. This CDR3 contains 17 residues. CDR3 bases: TGCGCCAGCAGCCAAGAATTTGGGACAGTTCGGTACAATGAGCAGTTCTTC. As protein: CASSQEFGTVRYNEQFF.

This clonotype was recorded many times. The chain employs TRBV6-1 and TRBJ1-1; maybe TRBD1 (6 bases). V gave up 5 bases and J gave up 3 bases, with 16 bases separating them. CDR1 is MNHNS, CDR2 SASEGT, per germline. The CDR3 sequence is 15 residues long. Written as DNA, the CDR3 is TGTGCCAGCAGTCCCACAGGGTCCAAGGACACTGAAGCTTTCTTT. This encodes CASSPTGSKDTEAFF.

In this sample, this clonotype turned up a few times. The genes are TRBV10-3 and TRBJ2-1; D tentatively reads TRBD1 or TRBD2 (5 bases each). The CDR3 covers 13 residues. Trimming left V 6 bases short and J 6 bases short, with 12 bases between. The germline CDR1 and CDR2 sequences are ENHRY and SYGVKD. CDR3 nucleotide sequence: TGTGCCATCAGATTCGAGAGGGGCAATGAGCAGTTCTTC. Translating gives CAIRFERGNEQFF.

This clonotype was recorded many times. This chain connects TRBV7-8 to TRBJ2-7; D gene uncertain. The CDR3 has 14 residues. Germline-derived CDR1 and CDR2 are SGHVS and FQNEAQ. V was clipped by 2 bases and J by 1 base, with 9 bases between them. The CDR3 nucleotides are TGTGCCAGCAGCTTAATACCTAAATCCTACGAGCAGTACTTC. Translating gives CASSLIPKSYEQYF.

This clonotype has ten or more counts. The genes are TRBV10-3 and TRBJ2-3; D call uncertain. Germline CDR1 and CDR2: ENHRY and SYGVKD. Trimming cost V 6 bases and J 0 bases, with 19 bases left between them. This CDR3 is built from 17 residues. CDR3 residues: CAIRGLADATSTDTQYF. The CDR3 nucleotides read TGTGCCATCAGGGGATTAGCAGACGCTACCAGCACAGATACGCAGTATTTT.

The genes are TRBV7-9 and TRBJ2-3, with D perhaps TRBD1 (5 bases). CDR3 length: 15 amino acids. The V and J ends lost 1 base and 2 bases respectively, with 10 bases between them. Germline loops: CDR1 SEHNR, CDR2 FQNEAQ (reference sequence). This CDR3 is CASSLGQSFTDTQYF. The CDR3 nucleotides read TGTGCCAGCAGCTTAGGACAGTCTTTCACAGATACGCAGTATTTT.

This clonotype was recorded many times. A read error is possible here, since a much larger clone lies one base away. V and J are TRBV6-6 and TRBJ2-1; D gene ambiguous. CDR1 MNHNY and CDR2 SVGAGI come from the germline V gene (reference sequence). CDR3 length: 14 amino acids. Here the CDR3 DNA reads TGTGCCAGCAGTTACTTGCGCGGCGGTAATGAGCAGTCCTTC. Translated, it gives CASSYLRGGNEQSF.

This clonotype has ten or more counts. This CDR3 is CASRQGQGYEQYF. The CDR3 nucleotides are TGTGCCAGCAGACAGGGACAGGGGTACGAGCAGTACTTC. J is TRBJ2-7 and V is TRBV7-9; 10 bases match TRBD1. V trimming: 6 bases; J trimming: 4 bases; junction bases outside the gene matches: 3. The CDR3 has 13 residues. Germline assignment: CDR1 SEHNR and CDR2 FQNEAQ (reference sequence).

This clonotype was seen more than once but under ten times. CDR3 sequence (DNA): TGTGCCAGCAGCTTCCGGGACAGGGCCCAAGAGACCCAGTACTTC. This encodes CASSFRDRAQETQYF. The chain carries TRBV5-5 and TRBJ2-5, with 9 bases that match TRBD1. V was pared by 2 bases and J by 1 base, with 3 bases of the junction left unmatched. The CDR3 is made up of 15 amino acids. CDR1 and CDR2 from the germline V gene are SGHKS and YYEKEE (reference sequence).

This clonotype was counted many times. This rearrangement joins TRBV20-1 to TRBJ2-3; the D is unclear. Trimming removed 4 bases from V and 0 bases from J, with 11 bases in between. The CDR3 covers 14 residues. Germline V gene lookup returns CDR1 DFQATT and CDR2 SNEGSKA (reference sequence). CDR3 loop: CSAIGLASTDTQYF. The CDR3 DNA follows: TGCAGTGCTATAGGCCTCGCTAGCACAGATACGCAGTATTTT.

A few counts support this clonotype. One end of the junction fails to match germline, which may point to a read error. This rearrangement joins TRBV6-6 to TRBJ1-5, with no clear D. Germline V lookup: CDR1 MNHNY, CDR2 SVGAGI (reference sequence). This CDR3 comprises 12 residues. This chain's CDR3 is CTSSYPGQPQHF. DNA for the CDR3: TGTACCAGCAGTTACCCCGGTCAGCCCCAGCATTTT.

This clonotype was observed a handful of times. It may be a read error: a sequence one base away is much more abundant. The chain links TRBV7-9 to TRBJ1-5; D remains unclear. Germline V gene lookup returns CDR1 SEHNR and CDR2 FQNEAQ (reference sequence). The CDR3 runs to 13 residues. CDR3 sequence: CVSSFDSNQPQHF. The CDR3 DNA reads as TGTGTCAGCAGCTTTGACAGCAATCAGCCCCAGCATTTT.

This clonotype was seen repeatedly, ten times or more. The genes are TRBV20-1 and TRBJ2-5; 8 bases align to TRBD1. Trimming cost V 0 bases and J 6 bases; bases outside gene matches: 9. The CDR3 spans 15 residues. The germline V gene has CDR1 DFQATT and CDR2 SNEGSKA (reference sequence). CDR3 residues: CSARDITGGSKTQYF. The CDR3 nucleotides are TGCAGTGCTAGAGATATCACAGGGGGTTCAAAGACCCAGTACTTC.

This clonotype was detected ten times or more. The rearrangement uses TRBV28 and TRBJ2-1; TRBD2 is a possible D gene (5 bases). Germline CDR1 reads MDHEN; CDR2 reads SYDVKM. V was shortened by 2 bases and J by 11 bases, with 10 bases between the two germline ends. The CDR3 extends over 12 amino acids. The CDR3, as DNA: TGTGCCAGCAGTTTAAGTAGCGAACAGCAGTTCTTC. Amino acids: CASSLSSEQQFF.

This clonotype appeared many times. The gene calls are TRBV6-1 and TRBJ2-7; maybe TRBD1 (6 bases). The germline gives CDR1 MNHNS, CDR2 SASEGT. Deletions cut 5 bases from V and 4 bases from J, with 12 bases between. This CDR3 is built from 13 residues. The CDR3, as DNA: TGTGCCAGCAGTACGAGCCAGGGGTACGAGCAGTACTTC. The encoded protein is CASSTSQGYEQYF.

In its sample, this clonotype was seen many times. DNA of the CDR3: TGTGCCAGCAGCTTAATCCACAGCTACACAGATACGCAGTATTTT. This encodes CASSLIHSYTDTQYF. This chain links TRBV7-3 with TRBJ2-3; D is ambiguous. The CDR3 covers 15 residues. Deletions cut 1 base from V and 2 bases from J, with 10 bases between. Germline V CDR1 and CDR2: SGHTA, FQGTGA.

This chain joins TRBV12-3 or TRBV12-4 and TRBJ1-2; D not certain. V was trimmed by 3 bases and J by 7 bases, leaving 15 bases between them. CDR3 length: 14 amino acids. The CDR3, as DNA: TGTGCCAGCAGTTTTTCCGTTGACGGGAGTGGCTACACCTTC. Protein: CASSFSVDGSGYTF.

The rearrangement uses TRBV12-3 or TRBV12-4 and TRBJ2-5, with 9 bases identical to TRBD2. CDR3 length: 15 residues. V lost 5 bases to trimming and J lost 3 bases; unmatched junction nucleotides: 7. The CDR3 DNA sequence: TGTGCCAGCAGTGTCCTAGCGGGGAGAGAAGAGACCCAGTACTTC. Encoded protein: CASSVLAGREETQYF.

This clonotype was seen ten or more times. The V call is TRBV6-1, the J call TRBJ2-7; 8 nucleotides agree with TRBD1. J lost 0 bases, V lost 6 bases, and 7 bases had no gene match. Germline V gene data show CDR1 as MNHNS and CDR2 as SASEGT. CDR3 length equals 15 residues. The CDR3 loop reads CASRPMTGVSYEQYF. CDR3 in DNA: TGTGCCAGCAGACCAATGACAGGGGTCTCCTACGAGCAGTACTTC.

In regard to this clonotype: This sequence may be a read error, since a much larger clone differs from it by one base. For the CDR3, the DNA is TGTGCCGGCAGCCCCGGGACAGCCTACGAGCAGTACTTC. Protein product: CAGSPGTAYEQYF. The chain uses TRBV7-9 and TRBJ2-7; TRBD1 aligns across 7 bases. The CDR3 contains 13 residues. In germline, CDR1 is SEHNR, CDR2 FQNEAQ (reference sequence).

Worth noting for this clonotype: This CDR3 is missing its conserved last phenylalanine or tryptophan, likely due to a read error. The chain has TRBV5-1 and TRBJ1-1, with a tentative D call TRBD1 (6 bases). Germline lookup yields CDR1 SGHRS and CDR2 YFSETQ. There are 17 residues in the CDR3. V was cut by 0 bases and J by 1 base, with 16 bases left in between. CDR3 coding DNA: TGCGCCAGCAGCTTGGCCATAACGGGGACACAGAACACTGAAGCTTTCCTT. Its protein is CASSLAITGTQNTEAFL.